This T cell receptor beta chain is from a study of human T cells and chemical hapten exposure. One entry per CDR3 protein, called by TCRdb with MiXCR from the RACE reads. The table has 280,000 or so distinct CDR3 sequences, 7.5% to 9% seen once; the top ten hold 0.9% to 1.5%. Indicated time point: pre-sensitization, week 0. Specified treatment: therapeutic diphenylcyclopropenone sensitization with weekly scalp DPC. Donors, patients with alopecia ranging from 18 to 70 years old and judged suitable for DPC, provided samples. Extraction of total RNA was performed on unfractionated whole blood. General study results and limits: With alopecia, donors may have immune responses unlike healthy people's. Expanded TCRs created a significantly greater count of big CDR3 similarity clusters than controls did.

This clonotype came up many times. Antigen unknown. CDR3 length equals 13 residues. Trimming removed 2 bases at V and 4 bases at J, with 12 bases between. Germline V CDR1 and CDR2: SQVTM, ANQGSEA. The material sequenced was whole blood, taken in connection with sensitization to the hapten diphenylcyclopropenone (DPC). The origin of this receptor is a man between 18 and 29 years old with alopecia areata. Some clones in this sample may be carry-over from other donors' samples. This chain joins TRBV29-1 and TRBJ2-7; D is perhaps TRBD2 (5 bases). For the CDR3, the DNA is TGCAGCGTTGAACCCCCCGGGGTATACGAGCAGTACTTC. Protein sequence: CSVEPPGVYEQYF.